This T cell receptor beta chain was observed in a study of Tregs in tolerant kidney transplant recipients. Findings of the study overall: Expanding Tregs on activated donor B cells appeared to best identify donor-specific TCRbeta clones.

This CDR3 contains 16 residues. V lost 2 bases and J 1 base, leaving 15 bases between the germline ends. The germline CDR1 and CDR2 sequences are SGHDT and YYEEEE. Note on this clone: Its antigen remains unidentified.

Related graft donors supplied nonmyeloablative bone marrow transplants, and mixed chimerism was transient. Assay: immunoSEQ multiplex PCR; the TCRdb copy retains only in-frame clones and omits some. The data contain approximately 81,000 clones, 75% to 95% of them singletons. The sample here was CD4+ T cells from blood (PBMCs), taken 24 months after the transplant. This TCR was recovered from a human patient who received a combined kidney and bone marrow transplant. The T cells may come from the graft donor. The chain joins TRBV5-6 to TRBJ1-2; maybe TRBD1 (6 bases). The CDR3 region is CASSFLTGLYNYGYTF. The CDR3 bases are TGTGCCAGCAGCTTCCTGACAGGATTGTATAACTATGGCTACACCTTC.